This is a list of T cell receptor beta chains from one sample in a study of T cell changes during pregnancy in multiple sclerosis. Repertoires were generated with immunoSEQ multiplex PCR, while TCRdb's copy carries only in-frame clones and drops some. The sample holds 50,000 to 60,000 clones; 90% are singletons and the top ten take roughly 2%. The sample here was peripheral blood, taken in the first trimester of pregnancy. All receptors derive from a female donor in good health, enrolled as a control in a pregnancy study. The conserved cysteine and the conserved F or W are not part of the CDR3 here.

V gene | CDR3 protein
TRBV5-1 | ASSIEEQGAMETQY
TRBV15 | AAQNRFKNIQY
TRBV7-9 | ASSLVHVPGELF
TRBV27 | ASSPSGANVLT
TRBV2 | ASSDGTGGLQPQH
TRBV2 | ASSQQGGTGELF
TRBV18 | ASSPTDSSGNTIY
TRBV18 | ASSPQGRPSMNTEAF
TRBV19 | ASSSFGQLTTGELF
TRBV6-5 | ASSPGQGSPQH
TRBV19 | ASLRTASPVGGYT
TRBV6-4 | ASSGGLHSRTDGAKNIQY
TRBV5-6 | ASSLDLAGVTGELF
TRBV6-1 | ASSEDYFSYEQY
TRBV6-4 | ASSGSGSTGELF
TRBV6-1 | ASSVLSNQPQH
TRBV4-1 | ASSQPTGAF
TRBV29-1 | SALDRSAEAF
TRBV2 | ASSEGGTDTQY
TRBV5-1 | ASSLTGDAGYT
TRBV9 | ASSARTGIIPDTQY
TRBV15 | ATSRGGTGVAIEDTQY
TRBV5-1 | ASSLGSASGRAGELF
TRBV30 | ASSRIVYT
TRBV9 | ASSLRPSGGGNTIY
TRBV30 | AWIAGNYGYT
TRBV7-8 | ASSLETQY
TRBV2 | ASSADSNYGYT
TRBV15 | ATSRSTGSNQPQH
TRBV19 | ASTPWGDGLGGELF
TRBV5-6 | ASSFYGRRYSSYNSPLH
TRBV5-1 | ASSLEAGGMNTEAF
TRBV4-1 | ASSQRTSGAPSSYEQY
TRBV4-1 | ASSQDRGVGEISTDTQY
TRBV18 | ASRGTEAF
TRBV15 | ATSRDLGGSHEKLF
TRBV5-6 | ASSLPGQALYGYT
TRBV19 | ASSTIRTSGSRYEQY
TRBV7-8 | ASSLAGTGEENTEAF
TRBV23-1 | ASSPPSGRAHNQPQH
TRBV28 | ASSFPGQDLNQPQH
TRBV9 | ASSPTGQLNYGYT
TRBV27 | ASSLGPLAGVHHKETQY
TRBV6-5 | ASSPGGPGHGYT
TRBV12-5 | ASGWIPGTGGDSPLH
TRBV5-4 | ASSVTPGQGEKLF
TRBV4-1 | ASSQDFAIYGYT
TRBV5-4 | ASSSTSIPRERETQY
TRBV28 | ASSSNPLETGYEQY
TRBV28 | ASSQIAGGLETQY